These T cell receptor beta chains were read from a single sample in a study of CD8 T cells in Susac syndrome. TCRdb re-derived calls from the immunoSEQ multiplex PCR reads in MiXCR, one entry per CDR3 protein. The table has over 350,000 distinct CDR3 sequences, roughly 85% seen once. Sample: CD8+ T cells from PBMCs. Receptors were obtained from a human donor with multiple sclerosis. The CDR3 runs from the conserved cysteine through the conserved F or W. Fields, in order: V gene, clone size, J gene, CDR3 protein. The size entry is marked missing in some rows and otherwise reads once, few, many or a size class.

V gene: TRBV11-2; clone size: few; J gene: TRBJ2-5; CDR3 protein: CASSLLGQIQETQYF
V gene: TRBV27; clone size: .; J gene: TRBJ2-7; CDR3 protein: CASSPDRGPYEQYF
V gene: TRBV5-1; clone size: .; J gene: TRBJ1-2; CDR3 protein: CASSLKGEIYGYTF
V gene: TRBV3-1; clone size: .; J gene: TRBJ2-7; CDR3 protein: CASSNSSGSSHYEQYF
V gene: TRBV24-1; clone size: .; J gene: TRBJ2-7; CDR3 protein: CATSATGIEQYF
V gene: TRBV6-2/TRBV6-3; clone size: .; J gene: TRBJ2-1; CDR3 protein: CASSYRTDYNEQFF
V gene: TRBV5-1; clone size: few; J gene: TRBJ1-1; CDR3 protein: CASSLVPQGNTEAFF
V gene: TRBV6-6; clone size: .; J gene: TRBJ2-3; CDR3 protein: CASSYSPPLDTQYF
V gene: TRBV6-6; clone size: .; J gene: TRBJ2-1; CDR3 protein: CASSHTDRDNEQFF
V gene: TRBV5-4; clone size: .; J gene: TRBJ1-4; CDR3 protein: CASSHPGQGADEKLFF
V gene: TRBV30; clone size: few; J gene: TRBJ1-1; CDR3 protein: CAFSPETEAFF
V gene: TRBV21-1; clone size: .; J gene: TRBJ2-1; CDR3 protein: CASTNDPGQGRGQGEQFF
V gene: TRBV16; clone size: few; J gene: TRBJ1-5; CDR3 protein: CASSQTFRGNQPQHF
V gene: TRBV12-3/TRBV12-4; clone size: .; J gene: TRBJ2-5; CDR3 protein: CASSLAGTEIQETQYF
V gene: TRBV11-1; clone size: .; J gene: TRBJ2-3; CDR3 protein: CASSMPWGLAGGSGTDTQYF
V gene: TRBV27; clone size: .; J gene: TRBJ2-7; CDR3 protein: CASSLGGGPYEQYF
V gene: TRBV20-1; clone size: .; J gene: TRBJ2-2; CDR3 protein: CSARDLQGPNTGELFF
V gene: TRBV27; clone size: .; J gene: TRBJ2-5; CDR3 protein: CASSPRDRTSLFLETQYF
V gene: TRBV12-5; clone size: .; J gene: TRBJ2-1; CDR3 protein: CASGSSGTSPYNEQFF
V gene: TRBV12-5; clone size: .; J gene: TRBJ2-7; CDR3 protein: CASGAPWSGGSYEQYF
V gene: TRBV6-5; clone size: .; J gene: TRBJ2-1; CDR3 protein: CASSSLATEFF
V gene: TRBV12-3/TRBV12-4; clone size: .; J gene: TRBJ1-1; CDR3 protein: CASTDGGNTEAFF
V gene: TRBV11-2; clone size: .; J gene: TRBJ2-7; CDR3 protein: CASSLESGSGYEQYF
V gene: TRBV25-1; clone size: .; J gene: TRBJ2-7; CDR3 protein: CASSPDGVSGSYEQYF
V gene: TRBV29-1; clone size: .; J gene: TRBJ1-4; CDR3 protein: CSVAGEATNEKLFF
V gene: TRBV12-5; clone size: .; J gene: TRBJ1-1; CDR3 protein: CASGLVLGGSGVDTEAFF
V gene: TRBV4-1; clone size: .; J gene: TRBJ2-5; CDR3 protein: CASSQAVRQGQETQYF
V gene: TRBV6-5; clone size: .; J gene: TRBJ2-7; CDR3 protein: CASSTRQESYEQYF